The clone carrying this TCR beta chain was detected a few times. Germline and junction disagree at one end, which may indicate a read error. Described time point: newly diagnosed GD, antithyroid drugs for less than 3 months. The TCR library used RNA extracted from PBMCs. In building TCR beta libraries, iRepertoire HTBI primers were used together with Arm-PCR of CDR3 regions. TCRdb itself ran the multiplex PCR reads through MiXCR, one entry per CDR3 protein. The repertoire consists of over 500,000 distinct CDR3 sequences, with 15% to 20% occurring once and the leading ten covering 12%. Germline assignment: CDR1 LGHDT and CDR2 YNNKEL (reference sequence). This CDR3 comprises 15 residues. The data derive from a study of regulatory T cells in long-lasting Graves disease. This sample also belongs to another study, concerning T cells in Graves' hyperthyroidism and ophthalmopathy.

This TCR was recovered from a man younger than 35 with Graves disease. Source: peripheral blood mononuclear cells (PBMCs), taken at new diagnosis, from a patient treated with antithyroid drugs. The chain joins TRBV3-1 to TRBJ2-1; 9 bases match TRBD2. The CDR3 DNA sequence: TGTGCCAACAGCTCCCAGCGGGAGGCCTACAATGAGCAGTTCTTC. Translating it yields CANSSQREAYNEQFF.